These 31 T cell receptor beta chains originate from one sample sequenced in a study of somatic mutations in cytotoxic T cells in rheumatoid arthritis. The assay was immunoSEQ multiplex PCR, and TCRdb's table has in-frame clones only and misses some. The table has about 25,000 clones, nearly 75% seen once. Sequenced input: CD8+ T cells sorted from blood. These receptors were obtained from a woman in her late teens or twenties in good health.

The CDR3 protein is CASSLTGPNTDTQYF. The CDR3 nucleotides are TGTGCCAGCAGTTTAACAGGGCCCAACACAGATACGCAGTATTTT. The chain carries TRBV28 and TRBJ2-3; D is perhaps TRBD1 (6 bases). The CDR3 consists of 15 residues. Trimming took 2 bases from V and 2 from J, leaving 11 bases between them. The germline CDR1 and CDR2 sequences are MDHEN and SYDVKM.

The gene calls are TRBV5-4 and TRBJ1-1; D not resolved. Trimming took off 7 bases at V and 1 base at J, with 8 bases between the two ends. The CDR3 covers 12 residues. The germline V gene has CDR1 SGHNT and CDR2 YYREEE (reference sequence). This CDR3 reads CASGAGNTEAFF. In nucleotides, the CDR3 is TGTGCCAGCGGCGCCGGGAACACTGAAGCTTTCTTT. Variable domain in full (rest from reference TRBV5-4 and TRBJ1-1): ETGVTQSPTHLIKTRGQQVTLRCSSQSGHNTVSWYQQALGQGPQFIFQYYREEENGRGNFPPRFSGLQFPNYSSELNVNALELDDSALYLCASGAGNTEAFFGQGTRLTVV.

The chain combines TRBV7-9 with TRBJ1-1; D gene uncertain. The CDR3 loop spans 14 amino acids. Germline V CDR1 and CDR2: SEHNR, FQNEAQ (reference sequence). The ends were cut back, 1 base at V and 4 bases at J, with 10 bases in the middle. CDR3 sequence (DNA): TGTGCCAGCAGCTTAGAAGGGTTGGGCACTGAAGCTTTCTTT. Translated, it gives CASSLEGLGTEAFF. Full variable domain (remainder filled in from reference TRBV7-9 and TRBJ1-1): DTGVSQNPRHKITKRGQNVTFRCDPISEHNRLYWYRQTLGQGPEFLTYFQNEAQLEKSRLLSDRFSAERPKGSFSTLEIQRTEQGDSAMYLCASSLEGLGTEAFFGQGTRLTVV.

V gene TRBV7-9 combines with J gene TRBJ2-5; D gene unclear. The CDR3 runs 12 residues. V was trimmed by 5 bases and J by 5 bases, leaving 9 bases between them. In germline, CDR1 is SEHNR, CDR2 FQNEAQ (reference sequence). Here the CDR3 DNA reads TGTGCCAGCAGCGATAGACGGGAGACCCAGTACTTC. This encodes CASSDRRETQYF.

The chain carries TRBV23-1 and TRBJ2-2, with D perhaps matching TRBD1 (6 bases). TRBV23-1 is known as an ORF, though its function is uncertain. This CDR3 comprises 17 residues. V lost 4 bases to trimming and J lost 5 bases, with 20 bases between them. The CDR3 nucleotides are TGCGCCAGCAGTCTTTCGGGTCCAGGAAGGGGGACCGGGGAGCTGTTTTTT. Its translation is CASSLSGPGRGTGELFF.

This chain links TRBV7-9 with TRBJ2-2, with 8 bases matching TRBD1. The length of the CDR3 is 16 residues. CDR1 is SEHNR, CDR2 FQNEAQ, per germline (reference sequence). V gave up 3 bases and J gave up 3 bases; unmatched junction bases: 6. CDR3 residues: CASSFGTGGDTGELFF. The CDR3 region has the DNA TGTGCCAGCAGCTTCGGGACAGGCGGGGACACCGGGGAGCTGTTTTTT.

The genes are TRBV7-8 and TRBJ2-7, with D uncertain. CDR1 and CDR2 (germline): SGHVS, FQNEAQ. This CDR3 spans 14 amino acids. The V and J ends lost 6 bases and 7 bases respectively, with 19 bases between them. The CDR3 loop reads CASSLTGKGFEQYV. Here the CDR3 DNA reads TGTGCCAGCAGTTTAACGGGCAAGGGATTTGAGCAGTACGTC.

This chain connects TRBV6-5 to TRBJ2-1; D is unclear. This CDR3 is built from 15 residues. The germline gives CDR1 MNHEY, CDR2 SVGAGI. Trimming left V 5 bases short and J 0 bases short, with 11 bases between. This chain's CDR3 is CASSIWGNSYNEQFF. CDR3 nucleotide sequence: TGTGCCAGCAGTATATGGGGTAACTCCTACAATGAGCAGTTCTTC.

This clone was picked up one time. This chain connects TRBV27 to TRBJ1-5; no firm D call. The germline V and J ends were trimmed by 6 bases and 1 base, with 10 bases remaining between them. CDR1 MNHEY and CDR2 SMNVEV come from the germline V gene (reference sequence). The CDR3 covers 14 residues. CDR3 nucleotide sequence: TGTGCCAGCAGCCCTGGGTGGAGCAATCAGCCCCAGCATTTT. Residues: CASSPGWSNQPQHF.

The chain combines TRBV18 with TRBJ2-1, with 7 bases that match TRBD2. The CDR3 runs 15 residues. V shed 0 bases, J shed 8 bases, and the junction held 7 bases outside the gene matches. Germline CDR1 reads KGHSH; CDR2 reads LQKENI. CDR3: CASSPPSGAGDEQFF. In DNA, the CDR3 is TGTGCCAGCTCACCACCGAGCGGGGCGGGTGATGAGCAGTTCTTC.

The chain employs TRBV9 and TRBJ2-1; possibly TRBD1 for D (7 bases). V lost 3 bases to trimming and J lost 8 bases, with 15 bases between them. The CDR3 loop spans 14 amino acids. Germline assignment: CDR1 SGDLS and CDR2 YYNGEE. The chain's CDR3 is CASSGRGPWDEQFF. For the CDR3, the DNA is TGTGCCAGCAGCGGGAGGGGGCCCTGGGATGAGCAGTTCTTC.

The CDR3 sequence: CASTPWAGGYGYTF. Written as DNA, the CDR3 is TGTGCCAGCACCCCATGGGCAGGGGGCTATGGCTACACCTTC. This chain uses TRBV7-9 with TRBJ1-2, with TRBD1 matching 7 bases. This CDR3 is 14 amino acids long. In germline, CDR1 is SEHNR, CDR2 FQNEAQ (reference sequence). V shed 7 bases, J shed 4 bases, and the junction held 9 bases outside the gene matches.

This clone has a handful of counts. Here the CDR3 reads CASSFGTGSDWAKNIQYF. The CDR3 DNA is TGTGCCAGCAGCTTTGGGACAGGGAGTGATTGGGCCAAAAACATTCAGTACTTC. The rearrangement links TRBV13 to TRBJ2-4; TRBD1 agrees at 9 bases. V shed 3 bases, J shed 1 base, and the junction held 10 bases outside the gene matches. The CDR3 extends over 18 amino acids. Germline CDR1 reads PRHDT; CDR2 reads FYEKMQ (reference sequence).

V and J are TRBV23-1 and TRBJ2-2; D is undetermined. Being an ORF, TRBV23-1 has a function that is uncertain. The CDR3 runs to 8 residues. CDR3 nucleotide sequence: TGCGTTGGCGGGGAGCTGTTTTTT. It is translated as CVGGELFF.

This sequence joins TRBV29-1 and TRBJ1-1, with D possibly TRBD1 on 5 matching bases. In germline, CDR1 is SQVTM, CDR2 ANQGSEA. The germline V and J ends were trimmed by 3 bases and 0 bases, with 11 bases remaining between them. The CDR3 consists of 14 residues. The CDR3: CSVEVIGVNTEAFF. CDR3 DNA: TGCAGCGTTGAGGTTATAGGGGTGAACACTGAAGCTTTCTTT.

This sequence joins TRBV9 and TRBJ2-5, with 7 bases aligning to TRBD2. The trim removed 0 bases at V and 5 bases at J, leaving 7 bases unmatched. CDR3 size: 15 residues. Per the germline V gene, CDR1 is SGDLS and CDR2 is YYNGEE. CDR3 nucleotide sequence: TGTGCCAGCAGCGTAGATGGGGGACTAAGGGAGACCCAGTACTTC. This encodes CASSVDGGLRETQYF. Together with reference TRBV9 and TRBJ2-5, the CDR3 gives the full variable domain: DSGVTQTPKHLITATGQRVTLRCSPRSGDLSVYWYQQSLDQGLQFLIQYYNGEERAKGNILERFSAQQFPDLHSELNLSSLELGDSALYFCASSVDGGLRETQYFGPGTRLLVL.

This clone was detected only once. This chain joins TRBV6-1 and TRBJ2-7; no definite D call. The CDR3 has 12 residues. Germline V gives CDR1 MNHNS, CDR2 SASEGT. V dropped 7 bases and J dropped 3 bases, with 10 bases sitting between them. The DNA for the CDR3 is TGTGCCAGCACCAACTCATTCTACGAGCAGTACGTC. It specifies CASTNSFYEQYV.

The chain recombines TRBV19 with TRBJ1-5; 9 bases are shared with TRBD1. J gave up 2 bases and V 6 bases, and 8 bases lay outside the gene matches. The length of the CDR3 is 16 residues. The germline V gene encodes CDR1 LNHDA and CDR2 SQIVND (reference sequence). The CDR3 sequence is CASSRQGEVGNQPQHF. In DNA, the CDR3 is TGTGCCAGTAGCCGACAGGGGGAGGTGGGCAATCAGCCCCAGCATTTT.

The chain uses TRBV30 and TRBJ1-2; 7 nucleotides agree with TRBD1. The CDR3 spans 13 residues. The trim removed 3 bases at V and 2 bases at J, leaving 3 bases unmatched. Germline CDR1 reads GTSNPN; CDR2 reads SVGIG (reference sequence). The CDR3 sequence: CAWSETGNYGYTF. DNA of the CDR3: TGTGCCTGGAGCGAGACAGGGAACTATGGCTACACCTTC.

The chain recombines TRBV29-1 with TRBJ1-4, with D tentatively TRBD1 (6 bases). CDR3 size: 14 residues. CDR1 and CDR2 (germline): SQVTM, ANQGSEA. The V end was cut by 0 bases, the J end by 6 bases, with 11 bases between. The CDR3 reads CSVEDEAGDEKLFF. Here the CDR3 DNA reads TGCAGCGTTGAAGATGAGGCAGGGGATGAAAAACTGTTTTTT.

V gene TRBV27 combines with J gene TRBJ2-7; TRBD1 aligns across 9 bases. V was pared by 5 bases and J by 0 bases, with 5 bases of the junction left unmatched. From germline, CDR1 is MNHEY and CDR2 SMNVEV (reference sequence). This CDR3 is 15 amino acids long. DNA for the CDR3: TGTGCCAGCAGTATTCGACAGGGGGGCTCCTACGAGCAGTACTTC. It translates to CASSIRQGGSYEQYF.

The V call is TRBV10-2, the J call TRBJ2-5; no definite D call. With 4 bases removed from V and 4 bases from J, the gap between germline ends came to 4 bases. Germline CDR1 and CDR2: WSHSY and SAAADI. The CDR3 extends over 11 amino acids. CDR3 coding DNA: TGCGCCAGCAGTGTAGGAGAGACCCAGTACTTC. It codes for CASSVGETQYF.

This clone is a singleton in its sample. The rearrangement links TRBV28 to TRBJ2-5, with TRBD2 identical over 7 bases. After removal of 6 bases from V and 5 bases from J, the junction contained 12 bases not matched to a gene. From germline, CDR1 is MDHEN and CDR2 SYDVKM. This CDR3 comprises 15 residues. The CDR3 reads CASSKSGELLETQYF. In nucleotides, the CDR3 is TGTGCCAGCAGCAAAAGCGGGGAGCTGTTGGAGACCCAGTACTTC.

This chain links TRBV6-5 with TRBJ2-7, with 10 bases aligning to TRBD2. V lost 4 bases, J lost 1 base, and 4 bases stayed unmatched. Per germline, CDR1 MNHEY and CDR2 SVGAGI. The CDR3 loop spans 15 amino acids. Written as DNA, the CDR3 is TGTGCCAGCAGTTTCCGGACTAGCGGTTCCTACGAGCAGTACTTC. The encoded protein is CASSFRTSGSYEQYF.

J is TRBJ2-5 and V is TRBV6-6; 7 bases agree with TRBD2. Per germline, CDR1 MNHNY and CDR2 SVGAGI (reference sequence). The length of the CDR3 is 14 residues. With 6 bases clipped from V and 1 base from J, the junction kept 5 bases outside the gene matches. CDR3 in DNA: TGTGCCAGCAGACAAAGCGGGATCCAAGAGACCCAGTACTTC. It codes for CASRQSGIQETQYF.

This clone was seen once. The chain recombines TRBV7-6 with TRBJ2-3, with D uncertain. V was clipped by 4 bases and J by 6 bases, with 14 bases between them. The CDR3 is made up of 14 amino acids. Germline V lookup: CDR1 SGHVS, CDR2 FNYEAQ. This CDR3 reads CASSSPLRPDTQYF. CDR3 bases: TGTGCCAGCAGCTCCCCGCTCCGTCCGGATACGCAGTATTTT.

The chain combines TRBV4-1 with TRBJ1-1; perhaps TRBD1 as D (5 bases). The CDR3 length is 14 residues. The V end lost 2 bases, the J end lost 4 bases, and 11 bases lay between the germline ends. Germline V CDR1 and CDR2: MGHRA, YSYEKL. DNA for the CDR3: TGCGCCAGCAGCCAAATGATCCAGGGCACTGAAGCTTTCTTT. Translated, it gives CASSQMIQGTEAFF.

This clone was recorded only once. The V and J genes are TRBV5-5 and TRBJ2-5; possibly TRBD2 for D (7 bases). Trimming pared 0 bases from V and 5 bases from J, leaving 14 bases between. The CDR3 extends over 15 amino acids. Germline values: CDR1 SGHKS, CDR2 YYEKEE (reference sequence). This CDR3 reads CASSLAVGGRETQYF. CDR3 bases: TGTGCCAGCAGCTTGGCCGTGGGGGGGCGGGAGACCCAGTACTTC.

The CDR3 DNA sequence: TGCGCCAGCAGCCTAAACAGGGGTTACGAGCAGTACGTC. This codes for CASSLNRGYEQYV. The gene calls are TRBV4-1 and TRBJ2-7, with 7 bases fitting TRBD1. The CDR3 is made up of 13 amino acids. Germline V gene data show CDR1 as MGHRA and CDR2 as YSYEKL. J was trimmed by 4 bases and V by 4 bases; bases with no gene match: 4.

CDR3 sequence reads: CASRGREGDTGELFF. The CDR3 DNA reads TGTGCCAGCAGAGGGCGGGAGGGCGACACCGGGGAGCTGTTTTTT. J is TRBJ2-2 and V is TRBV28, with TRBD2 matching 9 bases. Germline CDR1 and CDR2: MDHEN and SYDVKM. This CDR3 comprises 15 residues. The trim removed 6 bases at V and 3 bases at J, leaving 5 bases unmatched.

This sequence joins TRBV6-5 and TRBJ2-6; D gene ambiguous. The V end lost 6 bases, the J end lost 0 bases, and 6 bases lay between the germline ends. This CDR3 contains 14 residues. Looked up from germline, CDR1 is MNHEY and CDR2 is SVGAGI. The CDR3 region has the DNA TGTGCCAGCAGGGTTGACTCTGGGGCCAACGTCCTGACTTTC. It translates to CASRVDSGANVLTF.